This T cell receptor beta chain was observed in a study of blood T cells in healthy people across ages. In germline, CDR1 is SQVTM, CDR2 ANQGSEA. The CDR3 totals 13 residues. Trimming took 4 bases from V and 6 from J, leaving 15 bases between them. A J-beta primer mix and a sample-barcoded 5' primer were used in a second PCR of roughly 7 to 12 cycles. Each of the samples gave a minimum of 2.5 million paired-end reads that contained CDR3. TCRdb processed the 5' RACE reads anew with MiXCR; each CDR3 protein has one entry. The repertoire holds nearly 1 million distinct CDR3 sequences, just over 50% seen once, with about 20% in the top ten.

This clonotype was obtained from an older woman in good health. This chain uses TRBV29-1 with TRBJ1-1; no clear D. The source material was blood. The DNA of the CDR3 is TGCAGCGTTGTGGAAGGGCCGGCATCTGAAGCTTTCTTT. Protein product: CSVVEGPASEAFF.